This passage covers 18 T cell receptor beta chains from one sample sequenced in a study of blood T cell repertoires in COVID-19. Repertoires were generated with immunoSEQ multiplex PCR, while TCRdb's copy carries only in-frame clones and drops some. The table has about 200,000 clones, 80% to 85% seen once. The sequenced sample consisted of PBMCs or T cells enriched from blood (not recorded which). The receptors come from a man aged 40-49 years who had recovered from COVID-19.

The chain combines TRBV4-1 with TRBJ1-1; 8 bases are shared with TRBD1. The CDR3 spans 14 residues. The germline V gene encodes CDR1 MGHRA and CDR2 YSYEKL. V was clipped by 3 bases and J by 4 bases; unmatched bases: 4. CDR3 nucleotide sequence: TGCGCCAGCAGCCATGGAACAGGGGGCACTGAAGCTTTCTTT. Translated: CASSHGTGGTEAFF.

The chain links TRBV4-2 to TRBJ2-5, with D perhaps TRBD2 (5 bases). CDR1 and CDR2 from the germline V gene are LGHNA and YNFKEQ. V was pared by 4 bases and J by 2 bases, with 17 bases between. The CDR3 contains 16 residues. DNA for the CDR3: TGTGCCAGCAGCCTCGGGAACGGACGTCAACAAGAGACCCAGTACTTC. As protein: CASSLGNGRQQETQYF.

The DNA for the CDR3 is TGTGCCTGGACAATCCTCGGTTATGGCTACACCTTC. Translated, it gives CAWTILGYGYTF. The chain links TRBV30 to TRBJ1-2; D ambiguous. The CDR3 has 12 amino acids. Trimming removed 4 bases at V and 5 bases at J, with 11 bases between. In germline, CDR1 is GTSNPN, CDR2 SVGIG (reference sequence).

The V gene is TRBV27, the J gene TRBJ1-2; 9 bases map to TRBD1. This CDR3 spans 16 amino acids. The germline V gene has CDR1 MNHEY and CDR2 SMNVEV (reference sequence). The V gene end was trimmed by 5 bases and the J gene end by 7 bases; junction bases not matched to a gene: 14. CDR3 sequence: CASSPGQGMVGGGYTF. The CDR3 coding sequence is TGTGCCAGCAGTCCGGGACAGGGAATGGTGGGAGGTGGCTACACCTTC.

This clone has more than one count but fewer than ten. V gene TRBV7-2 combines with J gene TRBJ1-5, with 8 bases fitting TRBD1. The germline V gene has CDR1 SGHTA and CDR2 FQGNSA. The CDR3 contains 13 residues. V shed 6 bases and J 2 bases; nucleotides not matched to a gene: 0. The CDR3 DNA is TGTGCCAGCAGGGGACAGGGCAATCAGCCCCAGCATTTT. As protein: CASRGQGNQPQHF.

This chain joins TRBV10-3 and TRBJ2-5; 8 nucleotides match TRBD2. Trimming took 5 bases from V and 1 from J; bases not matched to a gene: 3. In germline, CDR1 is ENHRY, CDR2 SYGVKD. The length of the CDR3 is 14 residues. CDR3 sequence: CAISSSGGQETQYF. The CDR3 DNA sequence: TGTGCCATCAGTTCCAGCGGGGGCCAAGAGACCCAGTACTTC.

CDR3 residues: CASGRGDQPQHF. DNA for the CDR3: TGTGCCAGCGGCAGGGGCGATCAGCCCCAGCATTTT. This chain connects TRBV28 to TRBJ1-5, with D possibly matching TRBD1 (6 bases). Germline V gene sequence: CDR1 MDHEN, CDR2 SYDVKM. V gave up 8 bases and J gave up 5 bases, with 10 bases separating them. The length of the CDR3 is 12 residues.

The V and J genes are TRBV24-1 and TRBJ2-1; D remains unclear. V was pared by 5 bases and J by 0 bases, with 7 bases between. CDR1 and CDR2 (germline): KGHDR, SFDVKD. The CDR3 runs to 14 residues. The CDR3 DNA reads as TGTGCCACCAGTGGAGCGAGCTCCTACAATGAGCAGTTCTTC. This gives the protein CATSGASSYNEQFF.

Only a few counts were recorded for this clone. This chain uses TRBV6-5 with TRBJ1-6; tentatively, D is TRBD1 (5 bases). The CDR3 totals 15 residues. Germline V gene lookup returns CDR1 MNHEY and CDR2 SVGAGI. With 2 bases removed from V and 6 bases from J, the gap between germline ends came to 11 bases. Written as DNA, the CDR3 is TGTGCCAGCAGTTACGAGAGACAGCTTAATTCACCCCTCCACTTT. It is translated as CASSYERQLNSPLHF.

The CDR3 region is CAIRAPRGPNTEAFF. The CDR3, as DNA: TGTGCCATCAGAGCTCCAAGGGGGCCGAACACTGAAGCTTTCTTT. The genes are TRBV10-3 and TRBJ1-1; TRBD1 matches 7 bases. V shed 6 bases, J shed 1 base, and the junction held 8 bases outside the gene matches. The CDR3 has 15 amino acids. Germline CDR1 reads ENHRY; CDR2 reads SYGVKD.

The chain couples TRBV27 to TRBJ1-1; D perhaps matches TRBD1 (5 bases). This CDR3 region has 16 residues. V was clipped by 2 bases and J by 11 bases, with 24 bases between them. The V gene's germline CDR1 is MNHEY and CDR2 SMNVEV (reference sequence). In nucleotides, the CDR3 is TGTGCCAGCAGTTTAAGCTTTGGGGTGTCATCCCGGGGGGCTTTCTTT. This gives the protein CASSLSFGVSSRGAFF.

The rearrangement joins TRBV19 to TRBJ1-2; possibly TRBD1 for D (5 bases). The CDR3 loop spans 15 amino acids. Looked up from germline, CDR1 is LNHDA and CDR2 is SQIVND (reference sequence). Trimming cost V 1 base and J 5 bases, with 14 bases left between them. The CDR3 DNA reads as TGTGCCAGTAGTATAGCCTACGGCAGGGTTTATGGCTACACCTTC. This gives the protein CASSIAYGRVYGYTF.

This clone was seen once. The chain links TRBV4-1 to TRBJ1-4; TRBD1 agrees at 9 bases. Germline V gene data show CDR1 as MGHRA and CDR2 as YSYEKL. The CDR3 contains 16 residues. V lost 4 bases and J lost 8; bases outside the gene matches: 11. CDR3 protein: CASSPRPDRGGEKLFF. DNA of the CDR3: TGCGCCAGCAGCCCCCGGCCGGACAGGGGAGGGGAAAAACTGTTTTTT.

The gene calls are TRBV6-1 and TRBJ1-5, with TRBD1 matching over 7 bases. V trimming: 2 bases; J trimming: 10 bases; junction bases outside the gene matches: 2. The CDR3 spans 12 residues. The V gene's germline CDR1 is MNHNS and CDR2 SASEGT. Here the CDR3 DNA reads TGTGCCAGCAGTGAAAGGGACAGTCCCCAGCATTTT. As protein: CASSERDSPQHF.

J is TRBJ1-1 and V is TRBV10-1, with TRBD1 matching over 7 bases. This CDR3 is built from 13 residues. Germline-derived CDR1 and CDR2 are WNHNN and SYGVQD (reference sequence). Trimming cost V 4 bases and J 6 bases; bases outside gene matches: 5. The CDR3 nucleotides read TGCGCCAGCAGTGTCCAGGGGGGCCCTGAAGCTTTCTTT. This gives the protein CASSVQGGPEAFF.

The gene calls are TRBV19 and TRBJ1-5; D perhaps matches TRBD1 (6 bases). Germline loops: CDR1 LNHDA, CDR2 SQIVND (reference sequence). The ends were cut back, 5 bases at V and 9 bases at J, with 17 bases in the middle. There are 14 residues in the CDR3. CDR3 DNA sequence: TGTGCCAGTAGTCCACAGGGTCCCCAATGGCCCCAGCATTTT. Translating it yields CASSPQGPQWPQHF.

The chain employs TRBV4-3 and TRBJ2-5; D possibly corresponds to TRBD2 (7 bases). CDR1 and CDR2 from the germline V gene are LGHNA and YSLEER. The CDR3 length is 19 residues. Trimming took 3 bases from V and 4 from J, leaving 27 bases between them. The DNA for the CDR3 is TGCGCCAGCAGCCAGGAATTGGACCGTTCGGGGGGCCTCCGAGAGACCCAGTACTTC. Translating gives CASSQELDRSGGLRETQYF.

The chain joins TRBV15 to TRBJ2-2, with D unclear. Trimming removed 5 bases from V and 6 bases from J, with 10 bases in between. The CDR3 consists of 13 residues. Germline CDR1 and CDR2: LNHNV and YYDKDF (reference sequence). CDR3 sequence reads: CATSEESPGELFF. The CDR3 DNA reads TGTGCCACCAGCGAGGAGAGCCCCGGGGAGCTGTTTTTT.